The clone carrying this TCR beta chain was detected many times. The antigen remains undetermined. The sample comes from a study of Graves' ophthalmopathy and Graves' hyperthyroidism. From RNA, the CDR3 regions of TCR beta chains were amplified and sequenced. RT-PCR with HTBI primers came first, then second-round multiplex PCR. TCRdb redid the calling of the multiplex PCR reads with MiXCR, one entry per CDR3 protein. The data contain hundreds of thousands of distinct CDR3 sequences, about 15% of them singletons. Notes on the study in general: A 13-signature model separated ophthalmopathy from stable hyperthyroidism, reaching about 90% sensitivity and 75% to 83% specificity cross-validated.

Germline CDR1 reads DFQATT; CDR2 reads SNEGSKA (reference sequence). The V end was cut by 1 base, the J end by 4 bases, with 11 bases between. CDR3 length: 13 residues. The TCR originated in a woman younger than 45 with Graves' ophthalmopathy. The J gene is TRBJ2-7, the V gene TRBV20-1, with a weak D call TRBD2 (5 bases). Source material: blood. This CDR3 is CSARGLADYEQYF. CDR3 nucleotides: TGCAGTGCTAGAGGGCTAGCCGATTACGAGCAGTACTTC.